This note documents a single T cell receptor beta chain sequence. Its antigen is unknown. This sample is part of a study of cytomegalovirus exposure and HLA in healthy donors. General study points: Most TCR beta V segments were productive about 87% or about 30% of the time in an earlier analysis. Follow-up analysis later connected one missense variant in DCLRE1C with trimming of TCR beta V- and J-genes. Researchers had no immune exposure information except CMV serostatus available. Roughly uniform depth of sequencing across donors was assumed in presence/absence analyses.

The ends were cut back, 4 bases at V and 2 bases at J, with 6 bases in the middle. The CDR3 has 12 amino acids. Germline-derived CDR1 and CDR2 are SGHTA and FQGNSA. The study ran its PCR with 60 Vbeta and 13 Jbeta primers. Sequencing was performed with immunoSEQ multiplex PCR; in TCRdb, only in-frame clones are kept and a portion is missing. There are some 130,000 clones in the sample, with 1.7% held by the top ten. The clonotype was recovered from a man aged 18 to 29 in good health and CMV-seronegative. The material sequenced was PBMCs. This chain joins TRBV7-2 and TRBJ2-7; D ambiguous. CDR3 amino acids: CASSSDTYEQYF. In DNA, the CDR3 is TGTGCCAGCAGCTCTGACACCTACGAGCAGTACTTC.